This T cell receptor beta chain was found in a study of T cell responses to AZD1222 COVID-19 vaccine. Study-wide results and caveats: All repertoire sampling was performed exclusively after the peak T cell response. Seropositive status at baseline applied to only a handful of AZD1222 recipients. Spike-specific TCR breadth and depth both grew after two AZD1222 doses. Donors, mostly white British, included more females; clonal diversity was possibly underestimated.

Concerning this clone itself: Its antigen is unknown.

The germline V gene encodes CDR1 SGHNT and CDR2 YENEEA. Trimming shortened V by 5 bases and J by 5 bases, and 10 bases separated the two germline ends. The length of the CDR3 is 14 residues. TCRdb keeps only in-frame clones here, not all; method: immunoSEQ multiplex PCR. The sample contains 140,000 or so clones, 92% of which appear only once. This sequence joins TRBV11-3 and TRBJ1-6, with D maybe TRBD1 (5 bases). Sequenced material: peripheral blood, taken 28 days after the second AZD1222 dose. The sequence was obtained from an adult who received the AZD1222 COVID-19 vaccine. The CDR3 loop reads CASSRDGDNSPLHF. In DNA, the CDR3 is TGTGCCAGCAGCCGGGACGGAGATAATTCACCCCTCCACTTT.